The rows below give T cell receptor beta chains drawn from one sample of a study of shared T cell receptors in the human thymus. Data came from immunoSEQ multiplex PCR; TCRdb stores just in-frame clones and leaves some out. The table shows under 850,000 clones, with over 75% occurring only once. The data also belong to a second study, concerning human thymus T cells.

The sample consisted of thymocytes. The source is a boy in the first two years of life with a congenital heart defect. Both conserved end residues are part of each CDR3. The order of the fields is CDR3 length, V gene, clone size, J gene, D gene, CDR3 DNA, CDR3 protein. A D gene is named only where the DNA matches it firmly. Clone size is stated in some rows and not others, as once, few, many or a class when expanded.

>13|TRBV29-1|NA|TRBJ1-1|NA
TGCAGCGTGAGGGAGGCGACGAACACTGAAGCTTTCTTT
CSVREATNTEAFF
>16|TRBV5-1|NA|TRBJ2-5|TRBD2
TGCGCCAGCAGCTTGAGGACTAGCGGGTACCAAGAGACCCAGTACTTC
CASSLRTSGYQETQYF
>15|TRBV4-3|NA|TRBJ1-3|NA
TGCGCCAGCAGCCAACGGCGGGAAGCTGGAAACACCATATATTTT
CASSQRREAGNTIYF
>17|TRBV10-3|once|TRBJ2-3|TRBD2
TGTGCCATCAGCCAACTGCTAGCGGGAGAGTTTACAGATACGCAGTATTTT
CAISQLLAGEFTDTQYF
>16|TRBV11-2|NA|TRBJ2-1|NA
TGTGCCAGCAGCTTAGGGACGGGAGGGGGCGAGGATGAGCAGTTCTTC
CASSLGTGGGEDEQFF
>16|TRBV11-3|NA|TRBJ2-7|TRBD1
TGTGCCAGCAGCCCCCGTTCCCGGGACAGGTCCCCCGAGCAGTACTTC
CASSPRSRDRSPEQYF
>14|TRBV18|once|TRBJ1-1|NA
TGTGCCAGCTCACCCTGGGCTGTGAACACTGAAGCTTTCTTT
CASSPWAVNTEAFF
>13|TRBV10-1|NA|TRBJ2-7|TRBD1
TGCGCCAGCAGATCTTTGGGAAGGGGGCAGGGGGCCTTC
CASRSLGRGQGAF
>17|TRBV5-4|NA|TRBJ2-5|NA
TGTGCCTTCAGGGGGGATGGGGCTAGCGGGTTTGGGGAGACCCAGTACTTC
CAFRGDGASGFGETQYF
>13|TRBV5-6|NA|TRBJ2-3|TRBD2
TGTGCCACCAGGACTAGCGGAACAGATACGCAGTATTTT
CATRTSGTDTQYF
>17|TRBV28|NA|TRBJ2-2|TRBD2
TGTGCCAGTGAAGCCCGGGAAATAGCGGGAGTGACCGGGGAGCTGTTTTTT
CASEAREIAGVTGELFF
>14|TRBV29-1|NA|TRBJ1-4|NA
TGCAGCGTCGGCAAGGGGAGGACTAATGAAAAACTGTTTTTT
CSVGKGRTNEKLFF
>15|TRBV4-2|NA|TRBJ1-2|TRBD1
TGTGCCAGCAGCCCCCCGGGACAGGGGTGCTATGGCTACACCTTC
CASSPPGQGCYGYTF
>12|TRBV4-2|few|TRBJ2-7|NA
TGTGCCAGCAGCCAAGGAGCCAACGAGCAGTACTTC
CASSQGANEQYF
>13|TRBV18|NA|TRBJ2-1|NA
TGTGCCAGCTCACCTTGGAGTAGGAATGAGCAGTTCTTC
CASSPWSRNEQFF
>17|TRBV4-2|NA|TRBJ2-5|TRBD2
TGTGCCAGCAGCTCGAGATATAAGCGGGGGAACCAAGAGACCCAGTACTTC
CASSSRYKRGNQETQYF
>14|TRBV29-1|NA|TRBJ1-1|NA
TGCAGCGTTTTAAAGGGGCCATCACTAACTGAAGCTTTCTTT
CSVLKGPSLTEAFF
>15|TRBV5-6|NA|TRBJ2-7|NA
TGTGCCAGCAGCTTGTTCAGGGCGACAGTCTACGAGCAGTACTTC
CASSLFRATVYEQYF
>16|TRBV30|once|TRBJ1-5|NA
TGTGCCTGGAGTGGGGGCAGGGACTATAGCAATCAGCCCCAGCATTTT
CAWSGGRDYSNQPQHF
>14|TRBV30|once|TRBJ2-7|TRBD2
TGTGCCTGGAGTGTCCCTAGCGGGACCTACGAGCAGTACTTC
CAWSVPSGTYEQYF
>13|TRBV13|NA|TRBJ2-7|TRBD2
TGTGCCAGCAGCCCGGGGGGGGACTACGAGCAGTACTTC
CASSPGGDYEQYF
>13|TRBV19|NA|TRBJ2-7|TRBD1
TGTGCCAGTAGCCCAACAGGGGGCCACGAGCAGTACTTC
CASSPTGGHEQYF
>17|TRBV19|NA|TRBJ2-2|TRBD2
TGTGCCAGTAGTCCCAAAGCACTAGCGGGCAACACCGGGGAGCTGTTTTTT
CASSPKALAGNTGELFF
>18|TRBV28|NA|TRBJ2-3|TRBD2
TGTGCCAGCAGGGAGGGGCGGGCTAGCGGGGCCGGCACAGATACGCAGTATTTT
CASREGRASGAGTDTQYF
>19|TRBV27|NA|TRBJ2-3|TRBD2
TGTGCCAGCAGTCCTATCAGGGCTAGCGGGAGGGCCCGACCAGATACGCAGTATTTT
CASSPIRASGRARPDTQYF
>16|TRBV7-9|NA|TRBJ1-1|NA
TGTGCCAGCAGCCCTCCACCGACAGAGAAGAACACTGAAGCTTTCTTT
CASSPPPTEKNTEAFF
>15|TRBV7-2|NA|TRBJ2-7|TRBD2
TGTGCCAGCAGCTCCGGACTAGCGGGGAGCTACGAGCAGTACTTC
CASSSGLAGSYEQYF